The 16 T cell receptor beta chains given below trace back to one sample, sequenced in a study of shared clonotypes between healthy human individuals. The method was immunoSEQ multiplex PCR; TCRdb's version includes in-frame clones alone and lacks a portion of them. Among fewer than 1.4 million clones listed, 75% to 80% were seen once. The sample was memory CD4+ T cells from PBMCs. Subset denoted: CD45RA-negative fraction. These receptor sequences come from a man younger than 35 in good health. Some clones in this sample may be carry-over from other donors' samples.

CDR3 in amino acids: CASSLGTGRTEAFF. CDR3 nucleotide sequence: TGTGCCAGCAGCTTGGGGACGGGACGAACTGAAGCTTTCTTT. V is TRBV5-6 and J is TRBJ1-1, with D perhaps TRBD1 (5 bases). The germline V gene encodes CDR1 SGHDT and CDR2 YYEEEE. The V end lost 0 bases, the J end lost 5 bases, and 11 bases lay between the germline ends. The CDR3 spans 14 residues.

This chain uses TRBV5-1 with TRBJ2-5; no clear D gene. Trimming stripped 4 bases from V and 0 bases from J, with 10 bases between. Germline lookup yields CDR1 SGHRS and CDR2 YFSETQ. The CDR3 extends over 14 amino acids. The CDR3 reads CASSGHGNQETQYF. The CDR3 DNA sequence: TGCGCCAGCAGCGGGCACGGCAACCAAGAGACCCAGTACTTC.

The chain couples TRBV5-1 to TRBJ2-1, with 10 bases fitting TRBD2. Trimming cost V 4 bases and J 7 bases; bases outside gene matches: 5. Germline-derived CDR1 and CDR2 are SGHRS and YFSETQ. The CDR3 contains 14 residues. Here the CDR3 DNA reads TGCGCCAGCAGCGCTAGCGGGAGTAGGAATGAGCAGTTCTTC. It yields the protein CASSASGSRNEQFF.

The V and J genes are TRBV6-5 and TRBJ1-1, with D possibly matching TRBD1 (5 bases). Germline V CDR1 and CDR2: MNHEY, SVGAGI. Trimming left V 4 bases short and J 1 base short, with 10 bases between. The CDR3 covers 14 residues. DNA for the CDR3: TGTGCCAGCAGTTTCCTGACAGAGAACACTGAAGCTTTCTTT. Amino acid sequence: CASSFLTENTEAFF.

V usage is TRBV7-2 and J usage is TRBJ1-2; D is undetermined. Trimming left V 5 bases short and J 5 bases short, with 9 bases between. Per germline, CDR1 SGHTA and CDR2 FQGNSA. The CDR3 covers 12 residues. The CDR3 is CASSDLGYGYTF. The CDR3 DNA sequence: TGTGCCAGCAGCGACTTGGGGTATGGCTACACCTTC.

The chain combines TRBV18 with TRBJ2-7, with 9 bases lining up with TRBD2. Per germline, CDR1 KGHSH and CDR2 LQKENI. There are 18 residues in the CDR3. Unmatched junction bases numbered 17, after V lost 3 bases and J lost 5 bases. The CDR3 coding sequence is TGTGCCAGCTCACCCATGATAGGATTGAGCGGGAGGTTTGACGAGCAGTACTTC. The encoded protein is CASSPMIGLSGRFDEQYF.

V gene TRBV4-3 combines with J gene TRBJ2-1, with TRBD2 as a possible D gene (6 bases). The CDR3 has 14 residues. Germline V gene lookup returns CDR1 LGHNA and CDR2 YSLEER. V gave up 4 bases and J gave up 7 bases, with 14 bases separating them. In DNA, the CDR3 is TGCGCCAGCAGCCCAACAACGGGGAGGAATGAGCAGTTCTTC. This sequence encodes CASSPTTGRNEQFF.

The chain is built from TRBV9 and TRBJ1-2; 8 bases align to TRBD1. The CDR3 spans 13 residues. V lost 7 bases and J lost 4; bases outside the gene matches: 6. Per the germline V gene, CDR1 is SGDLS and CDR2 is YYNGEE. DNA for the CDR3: TGTGCCAGCCAACCGGGACAGGCCTATGGCTACACCTTC. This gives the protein CASQPGQAYGYTF. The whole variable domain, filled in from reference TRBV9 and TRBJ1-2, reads DSGVTQTPKHLITATGQRVTLRCSPRSGDLSVYWYQQSLDQGLQFLIQYYNGEERAKGNILERFSAQQFPDLHSELNLSSLELGDSALYFCASQPGQAYGYTFGSGTRLTVV.

DNA of the CDR3: TGTGCCAGCAGCGGGGCATGGGAGACCCAGTACTTC. Amino acids: CASSGAWETQYF. This chain joins TRBV7-2 and TRBJ2-5; D possibly corresponds to TRBD1 (5 bases). The CDR3 contains 12 residues. Per germline, CDR1 SGHTA and CDR2 FQGNSA. The V and J ends lost 5 bases and 5 bases respectively, with 9 bases between them.

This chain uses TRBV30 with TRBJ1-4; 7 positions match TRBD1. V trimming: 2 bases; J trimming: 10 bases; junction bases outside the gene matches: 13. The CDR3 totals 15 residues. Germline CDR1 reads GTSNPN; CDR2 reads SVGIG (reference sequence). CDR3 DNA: TGTGCCTGGAGTAGGGCAGGGGGTTACGGAGTAAAACTGTTTTTT. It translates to CAWSRAGGYGVKLFF.

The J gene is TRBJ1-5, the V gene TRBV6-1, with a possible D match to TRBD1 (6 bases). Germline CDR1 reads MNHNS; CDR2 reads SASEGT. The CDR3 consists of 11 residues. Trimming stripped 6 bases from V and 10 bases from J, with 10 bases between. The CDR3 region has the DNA TGTGCCAGCAGCAACAGGGACCCCCAGCATTTT. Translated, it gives CASSNRDPQHF.

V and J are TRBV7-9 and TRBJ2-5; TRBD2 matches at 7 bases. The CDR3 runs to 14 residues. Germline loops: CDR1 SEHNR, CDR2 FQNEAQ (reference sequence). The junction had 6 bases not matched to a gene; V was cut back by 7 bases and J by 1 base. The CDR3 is CASTWPGGQETQYF. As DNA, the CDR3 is TGTGCCAGCACCTGGCCGGGGGGCCAAGAGACCCAGTACTTC.

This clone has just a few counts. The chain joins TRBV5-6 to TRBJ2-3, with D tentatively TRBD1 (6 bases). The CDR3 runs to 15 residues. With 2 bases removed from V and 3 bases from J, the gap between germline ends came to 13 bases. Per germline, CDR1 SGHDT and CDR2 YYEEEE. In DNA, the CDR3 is TGTGCCAGCAGCTTAACAGGGCCGGGGACAGATACGCAGTATTTT. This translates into CASSLTGPGTDTQYF.

This CDR3 is CASSVVSNTGELFF. CDR3 bases: TGTGCCAGCAGCGTAGTCTCGAACACCGGGGAGCTGTTTTTT. V is TRBV9 and J is TRBJ2-2; D is ambiguous. V was clipped by 0 bases and J by 0 bases, with 3 bases between them. The germline V gene has CDR1 SGDLS and CDR2 YYNGEE. This CDR3 is 14 amino acids long.

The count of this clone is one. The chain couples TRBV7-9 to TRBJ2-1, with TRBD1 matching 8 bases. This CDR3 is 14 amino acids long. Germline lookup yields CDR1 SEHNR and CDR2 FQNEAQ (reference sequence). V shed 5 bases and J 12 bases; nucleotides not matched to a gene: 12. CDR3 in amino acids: CASSPRQGAGLQFF. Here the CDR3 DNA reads TGTGCCAGCAGCCCTCGGCAGGGGGCGGGCCTGCAGTTCTTC.

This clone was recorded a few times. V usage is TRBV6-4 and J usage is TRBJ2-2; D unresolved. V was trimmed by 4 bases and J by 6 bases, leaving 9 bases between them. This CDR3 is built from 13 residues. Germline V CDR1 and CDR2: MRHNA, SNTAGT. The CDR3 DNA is TGTGCCAGCAGTGTTCAGACCGCCGGGGAGCTGTTTTTT. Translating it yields CASSVQTAGELFF.